These 31 T cell receptor beta chains came from one sample sequenced in a study of blood T cells in healthy people across ages. A second PCR of 7 to 11 cycles used a sample-barcoded 5' primer and a J-beta primer mix. TCRdb reprocessed the 5' RACE reads with MiXCR, giving one entry per CDR3 protein. The sample lists more than 1.4 million distinct CDR3 sequences, approximately 40% occurring once. Sequenced input: blood. These TCRs come from a woman between 18 and 29 years old in good health.

The chain recombines TRBV15 with TRBJ2-4, with TRBD2 matching over 10 bases. Germline CDR1 reads LNHNV; CDR2 reads YYDKDF (reference sequence). V trimming: 7 bases; J trimming: 3 bases; junction bases outside the gene matches: 12. The CDR3 has 17 amino acids. The CDR3 sequence is CATKRVAGGEGKNIQYF. The CDR3 region has the DNA TGTGCCACCAAGAGGGTAGCGGGAGGAGAGGGCAAAAACATTCAGTACTTC.

The V gene is TRBV29-1, the J gene TRBJ1-3, with TRBD1 matching over 8 bases. Germline loops: CDR1 SQVTM, CDR2 ANQGSEA. The CDR3 extends over 13 amino acids. Trimming removed 4 bases from V and 2 bases from J; junction bases left unmatched: 1. CDR3 protein: CSVGQGTGNTIYF. The CDR3 nucleotides read TGCAGCGTTGGACAGGGGACTGGAAACACCATATATTTT.

This clonotype came up a few times. The chain carries TRBV29-1 and TRBJ2-2; D perhaps matches TRBD1 (6 bases). Trimming left V 7 bases short and J 4 bases short, with 13 bases between. Germline CDR1 reads SQVTM; CDR2 reads ANQGSEA. The CDR3 is 13 amino acids. The CDR3 reads CSARQDLTGELFF. CDR3 sequence (DNA): TGCAGCGCCCGACAGGATCTCACCGGGGAGCTGTTTTTT.

J is TRBJ2-3 and V is TRBV20-1; 11 nucleotides line up with TRBD2. Germline CDR1 reads DFQATT; CDR2 reads SNEGSKA (reference sequence). The V segment lost 3 bases and the J segment 3 bases; nucleotides outside the gene matches: 5. There are 15 residues in the CDR3. The CDR3 sequence is CSASSPSGGTDTQYF. CDR3 DNA: TGCAGTGCTAGTTCCCCTAGCGGGGGGACAGATACGCAGTATTTT.

J is TRBJ1-2 and V is TRBV6-5; TRBD1 matches at 8 bases. V was clipped by 4 bases and J by 2 bases; unmatched bases: 3. The germline V gene encodes CDR1 MNHEY and CDR2 SVGAGI. The length of the CDR3 is 14 residues. The CDR3 coding sequence is TGTGCCAGCAGTTGGGGACAGGTCAACTATGGCTACACCTTC. Encoded protein: CASSWGQVNYGYTF.

This rearrangement joins TRBV20-1 to TRBJ2-5; D is ambiguous. The CDR3 is 12 residues long. Germline V lookup: CDR1 DFQATT, CDR2 SNEGSKA (reference sequence). The ends were cut back, 3 bases at V and 2 bases at J, with 7 bases in the middle. The CDR3 region is CSASKLQETQYF. Written as DNA, the CDR3 is TGCAGTGCTAGTAAGCTACAAGAGACCCAGTACTTC.

This clonotype was observed a single time. The chain links TRBV20-1 to TRBJ2-1, with TRBD1 as a possible D gene (5 bases). Germline CDR1 is DFQATT and CDR2 is SNEGSKA (reference sequence). This CDR3 region has 15 residues. The V end lost 5 bases, the J end lost 10 bases, and 24 bases lay between the germline ends. CDR3 bases: TGCAGTGCTCTCCAAAGACAGAAGGGTATCTACGAGCAGTTCTTC. It translates to CSALQRQKGIYEQFF.

This clonotype has only a few counts. This CDR3 reads CSAPTVQETQYF. The CDR3 nucleotides read TGCAGTGCACCGACAGTCCAAGAGACCCAGTACTTC. The chain carries TRBV20-1 and TRBJ2-5; D may be TRBD1 (5 bases). The CDR3 contains 12 residues. Germline values: CDR1 DFQATT, CDR2 SNEGSKA (reference sequence). Deletions cut 6 bases from V and 1 base from J, with 9 bases between.

The chain carries TRBV13 and TRBJ2-7; the D is unclear. Between the trimmed V and J ends, which lost 3 bases and 2 bases, there was a span of 8 bases. The CDR3 is 13 residues long. CDR1 PRHDT and CDR2 FYEKMQ come from the germline V gene (reference sequence). The CDR3 sequence is CASSFYEAYEQYF. The DNA for the CDR3 is TGTGCCAGCAGCTTCTATGAGGCCTACGAGCAGTACTTC.

V and J are TRBV2 and TRBJ2-7; possibly TRBD2 for D (6 bases). There are 14 residues in the CDR3. CDR1 and CDR2 (germline): SNHLY, FYNNEI. V lost 8 bases to trimming and J lost 2 bases, with 16 bases between them. The CDR3 DNA is TGTGCCAGCTTCTGGCCGGAGGGCACCTACGAGCAGTACTTC. This translates into CASFWPEGTYEQYF. The variable domain in full, completed from reference TRBV2 and TRBJ2-7, reads EPEVTQTPSHQVTQMGQEVILRCVPISNHLYFYWYRQILGQKVEFLVSFYNNEISEKSEIFDDQFSVERPDGSNFTLKIRSTKLEDSAMYFCASFWPEGTYEQYFGPGTRLTVT.

In its sample, this clonotype was seen a few times. The chain employs TRBV27 and TRBJ1-4, with D possibly matching TRBD1 (6 bases). This CDR3 region has 15 residues. Germline CDR1 reads MNHEY; CDR2 reads SMNVEV (reference sequence). Trimming pared 2 bases from V and 7 bases from J, leaving 14 bases between. CDR3 protein: CASSLSTGLSEKLFF. CDR3 bases: TGTGCCAGCAGTTTAAGTACAGGGCTCTCTGAAAAACTGTTTTTT.

This chain connects TRBV20-1 to TRBJ1-2, with TRBD1 matching 8 bases. The ends lost 6 bases at V and 5 bases at J; junction bases unmatched: 17. CDR1 DFQATT and CDR2 SNEGSKA come from the germline V gene (reference sequence). This CDR3 has 16 amino acids. CDR3 sequence: CSAGDRSGWGLYGYTF. The CDR3 DNA is TGCAGTGCGGGGGACAGGTCGGGATGGGGGCTTTATGGCTACACCTTC.

This clonotype has more than one count but fewer than ten. The chain has TRBV4-1 and TRBJ2-7, with a possible D match to TRBD1 (6 bases). The CDR3 runs to 16 residues. Trimming took off 0 bases at V and 6 bases at J, with 18 bases between the two ends. Germline V CDR1 and CDR2: MGHRA, YSYEKL. This chain's CDR3 is CASSQEFEAGVAEQYF. The CDR3 coding sequence is TGCGCCAGCAGCCAAGAATTTGAGGCAGGGGTGGCCGAGCAGTACTTC.

V and J are TRBV7-2 and TRBJ2-1; no definite D call. TRBJ2-7 matches the DNA end more closely, so the J call is doubtful. The CDR3 contains 11 residues. Germline CDR1 reads SGHTA; CDR2 reads FQGNSA. The CDR3 spells CASSFYNEQYV. The CDR3 DNA reads TGTGCCAGCAGCTTTTACAATGAGCAGTACGTC.

This clonotype turned up a few times. The chain couples TRBV7-2 to TRBJ2-7, with D perhaps matching TRBD2 (7 bases). Germline CDR1 SGHTA, CDR2 FQGNSA. The CDR3 totals 16 residues. V lost 4 bases to trimming and J lost 3 bases, with 19 bases between them. CDR3 in amino acids: CASSSQGGADLYEQYF. CDR3 bases: TGTGCCAGCAGCTCACAGGGAGGGGCCGACCTCTACGAGCAGTACTTC.

This clonotype showed up just a few times. The V and J genes are TRBV12-3 or TRBV12-4 and TRBJ2-1; 8 bases agree with TRBD2. Matching the DNA end better, TRBJ2-7 makes the J call doubtful. CDR3 length: 16 amino acids. Here the CDR3 reads CASSSLLAGSYNEQYF. CDR3 nucleotides: TGTGCCAGCAGTTCCCTCCTAGCGGGCTCCTACAATGAGCAGTACTTC.

V usage is TRBV30 and J usage is TRBJ2-7; TRBD1 is a possible D gene (6 bases). The CDR3 runs 14 residues. The V and J ends lost 3 bases and 9 bases respectively, with 21 bases between them. Germline V gene sequence: CDR1 GTSNPN, CDR2 SVGIG (reference sequence). The chain's CDR3 is CAWRDSYSSQGQYF. The CDR3 DNA sequence: TGTGCCTGGAGGGACAGCTACTCATCCCAGGGGCAGTACTTC.

This clonotype was found a few times. The chain carries TRBV7-9 and TRBJ1-6; tentatively, D is TRBD1 (6 bases). The CDR3 spans 17 residues. Germline assignment: CDR1 SEHNR and CDR2 FQNEAQ (reference sequence). Trimming took off 1 base at V and 9 bases at J, with 19 bases between the two ends. The CDR3 sequence: CASSLVYSIQGSSPLHF. The CDR3, as DNA: TGTGCCAGCAGCTTAGTCTATTCCATTCAGGGGAGTTCACCCCTCCACTTT.

This clonotype was observed at least ten times. This chain connects TRBV7-9 to TRBJ1-5; D is uncertain. Trimming took off 6 bases at V and 0 bases at J, with 3 bases between the two ends. The CDR3 runs 12 residues. Germline-derived CDR1 and CDR2 are SEHNR and FQNEAQ (reference sequence). For the CDR3, the DNA is TGTGCCAGCAGTGGTAGCAATCAGCCCCAGCATTTT. Its protein product is CASSGSNQPQHF.

This chain uses TRBV2 with TRBJ2-2, with 11 bases aligning to TRBD1. Germline V CDR1 and CDR2: SNHLY, FYNNEI. CDR3 length: 15 residues. The J segment lost 7 bases and the V segment lost 6 bases, leaving 7 bases of the junction unmatched. The CDR3 here is CASSPGQGDVGELFF. CDR3 coding DNA: TGTGCCAGCAGCCCGGGACAGGGGGACGTCGGGGAGCTGTTTTTT.

The chain recombines TRBV25-1 with TRBJ2-4, with TRBD1 matching over 9 bases. Near its end, the DNA agrees better with TRBJ2-5, so the J call may be wrong. Per the germline V gene, CDR1 is MGHDK and CDR2 is SYGVNS. The CDR3 runs to 14 residues. CDR3 protein: CASSQNRGHETQYF. CDR3 DNA: TGTGCCAGCAGTCAAAACAGGGGGCACGAGACCCAGTACTTC.

This clonotype was detected only a few times. The rearrangement joins TRBV6-6 to TRBJ1-6; D possibly corresponds to TRBD1 (5 bases). The germline V gene has CDR1 MNHNY and CDR2 SVGAGI (reference sequence). The V end was cut by 0 bases, the J end by 1 base, with 10 bases between. CDR3 length: 17 residues. CDR3 in amino acids: CASSYSGGASYNSPLHF. DNA for the CDR3: TGTGCCAGCAGTTACTCGGGCGGGGCGTCCTATAATTCACCCCTCCACTTT.

The chain is built from TRBV9 and TRBJ2-5, with D hard to call. Germline values: CDR1 SGDLS, CDR2 YYNGEE. The length of the CDR3 is 15 residues. V lost 3 bases, J lost 0 bases, and 12 bases lay in between. In DNA, the CDR3 is TGTGCCAGCAGCGAGATCCACATGAACCAAGAGACCCAGTACTTC. Its translation is CASSEIHMNQETQYF.

Only a few counts were recorded for this clonotype. The genes are TRBV6-1 and TRBJ1-1; D is unclear. From germline, CDR1 is MNHNS and CDR2 SASEGT. Trimming shortened V by 6 bases and J by 6 bases, and 8 bases separated the two germline ends. This CDR3 comprises 11 residues. The CDR3 protein is CASRQSAEAFF. CDR3 nucleotide sequence: TGTGCCAGCAGGCAGTCTGCTGAAGCTTTCTTT.

The gene calls are TRBV9 and TRBJ2-1, with D maybe TRBD1 (5 bases). The CDR3 consists of 13 residues. Germline loops: CDR1 SGDLS, CDR2 YYNGEE. Trimming pared 3 bases from V and 5 bases from J, leaving 9 bases between. The CDR3 DNA reads TGTGCCAGCAGCGGCCGACAGAACAATGAGCAGTTCTTC. Translation: CASSGRQNNEQFF.

Only a few counts were recorded for this clonotype. V usage is TRBV10-3 and J usage is TRBJ2-6, with D possibly called TRBD1 or TRBD2 (5 bases each). In germline, CDR1 is ENHRY, CDR2 SYGVKD. Trimming took off 3 bases at V and 1 base at J, with 10 bases between the two ends. The CDR3 has 16 residues. The CDR3 is CAISDSGPSGANVLTF. CDR3 bases: TGTGCCATCAGTGATTCGGGGCCGTCTGGGGCCAACGTCCTGACTTTC.

This clonotype was seen more than once but under ten times. A much bigger clone sits one base away, suggesting this may be a read error. The rearrangement uses TRBV4-2 and TRBJ1-1, with D unresolved. In germline, CDR1 is LGHNA, CDR2 YNFKEQ. V dropped 0 bases and J dropped 1 base, with 3 bases sitting between them. The CDR3 runs 13 residues. The CDR3 is CASSQDWNTEAFF. In nucleotides, the CDR3 is TGTGCCAGCAGCCAAGACTGGAACACTGAAGCTTTCTTT.

CDR3 DNA: TGTGCCAGCAGCCCTGACCGCTCTGGGGCCAACGTCCTGACTTTC. Translating it yields CASSPDRSGANVLTF. The chain joins TRBV4-2 to TRBJ2-6, with D unresolved. The CDR3 runs 15 residues. Germline lookup yields CDR1 LGHNA and CDR2 YNFKEQ. Between the trimmed V and J ends, which lost 4 bases and 0 bases, there was a span of 7 bases.

J is TRBJ2-7 and V is TRBV5-1, with D maybe TRBD1 (6 bases). This CDR3 has 15 amino acids. V lost 0 bases and J lost 7, with 17 bases in between. In germline, CDR1 is SGHRS, CDR2 YFSETQ. CDR3 nucleotides: TGCGCCAGCAGCTTGGCCACAGGGAACATCGGTGAGCAGTACTTC. Its protein is CASSLATGNIGEQYF.

V is TRBV28 and J is TRBJ2-7; 7 positions agree with TRBD1. V lost 6 bases, J lost 1 base, and 12 bases stayed unmatched. The CDR3 covers 16 residues. Germline V lookup: CDR1 MDHEN, CDR2 SYDVKM. CDR3 DNA: TGTGCCAGCAGCCCCCGACAGGGACCCCCTTCCTACGAGCAGTACTTC. Protein product: CASSPRQGPPSYEQYF.

Comment on this clonotype: An end of the junction differs from the germline gene, which may be a read error. This chain links TRBV20-1 with TRBJ2-5; possibly TRBD2 for D (6 bases). In germline, CDR1 is DFQATT, CDR2 SNEGSKA (reference sequence). The CDR3 contains 15 residues. The CDR3 sequence: CGAKPRRAGSETQYF. The DNA for the CDR3 is TGCGGTGCCAAACCCCGGAGGGCGGGTTCGGAGACCCAGTACTTC.